This T cell receptor (beta chain) was documented in a study of a mutant IDH1 vaccine in newly diagnosed glioma (dated by TCRdb to the early 2020s). Some background on the complete study: In the chemotherapy-containing groups, vaccination started alongside temozolomide cycles, whereas in patients who had radiotherapy alone it started 4-6 weeks after radiotherapy. The approximately 30 treated patients were approximately 62% male and roughly 38% female, with a mean age of around 40 years. Prior to enrollment, standard therapy consisting of radiotherapy alone, temozolomide alone, or radiochemotherapy with temozolomide had been administered to patients, with the combination being received by most patients. The week-35 safety follow-up took place at visit V12, and the week-47 end of study took place at visit V13. Six visits were used for peripheral blood collection: V03 (baseline), V05, V07, V10, V12 and V13. Longitudinal TCRB deep sequencing was performed for roughly 24 treated patients wherever samples were available for exploratory analyses.

Worth noting for this clone: What antigen it recognizes has not been identified. Per-base qualities were not stored, and no clone one base away is much larger.

The receptor library was made with the immunoSEQ multiplex PCR assay. The hsTCRB Kit was used according to the manufacturer's protocol to amplify rearranged TCR beta chain sequences. An Illumina MiSeq was used to sequence the TCRB libraries. As for the original processing: Demultiplexing, trimming and gene mapping were performed with the kit vendor's proprietary platform. The immuneACCESS repertoire file appears here via TCRdb, limited to in-frame rearrangements. These files lack a portion of the clones; in checked studies, under half of the deficit traces to unresolved V genes, and the cause of the others is not known. V and J calls and clone size come straight from that table; D and trimming were deduced from the DNA. Recorded for this sample are about 90,000 clones; about 90% of them occurred a single time. Roughly 0.74% of the sample is taken by the ten largest. CDR1 and CDR2 (SEHNR, FQNEAQ) derive from the germline V gene (reference sequence). V is clipped by 8 bases and J by 0 bases, and the sequence between their germline boundaries is 3 bases long. From the cysteine through the phenylalanine, the CDR3 covers 11 amino acids. Only the CDR3 part of the read is kept: 33 bases, read in frame from the first base.

The time point label, read with the paper, signifies: week 47, end of study. Every vaccine dose consisted of 300 ug of a 20-mer mutant IDH1 peptide in Montanide, administered subcutaneously together with topical imiquimod. Patients were given eight vaccinations, in weeks 1, 3, 5, 7, 11, 15, 19 and 23, which matched visits V03 through V10. Newly diagnosed WHO grade 3 or 4 IDH1-mutant astrocytomas showing loss of nuclear ATRX were present in the donors. The samples were drawn from NOA16, a multicentre, single-arm, open-label phase I trial in Germany that tested a mutant IDH1 peptide vaccine in humans for the first time. Genomic DNA for TCRB sequencing was extracted from EDTA blood using the DNeasy Blood and Tissue Kit. Study-wide conclusions, independent of this receptor: The authors noted that analyses of patient blood samples could not be reproduced because of sample limitations. Changes in the top peripheral T cell clonotypes picked up by TCRB sequencing did not appear to be linked to pseudoprogression. Across multiple MHC alleles, vaccine-induced immune responses were seen in 93.3% of patients. Availability determined which PBMC samples were chosen for TCRB deep sequencing.

This TCR derives from a woman between 50 and 59 years old with glioma. This sequence uses TRBV7-9 and TRBJ2-3; the D gene remains uncertain. The material sequenced was PBMCs, taken from a glioma patient whose treatment included an IDH1 peptide vaccine. This receptor has the CDR3 CASGSTDTQYF. At the DNA level, the sequence is TGTGCCAGCGGGAGCACAGATACGCAGTATTTT.